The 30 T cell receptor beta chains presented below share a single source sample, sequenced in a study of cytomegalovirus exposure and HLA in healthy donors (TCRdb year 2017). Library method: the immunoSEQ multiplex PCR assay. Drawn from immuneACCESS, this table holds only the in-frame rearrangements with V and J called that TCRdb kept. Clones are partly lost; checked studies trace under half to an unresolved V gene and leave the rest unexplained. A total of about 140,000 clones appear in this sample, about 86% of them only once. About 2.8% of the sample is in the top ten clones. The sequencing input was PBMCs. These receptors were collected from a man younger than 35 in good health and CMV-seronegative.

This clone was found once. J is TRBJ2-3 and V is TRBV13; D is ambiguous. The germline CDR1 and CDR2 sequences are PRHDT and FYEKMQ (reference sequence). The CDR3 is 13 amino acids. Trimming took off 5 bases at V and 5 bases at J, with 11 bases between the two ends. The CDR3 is CASSDPSGDTQYF. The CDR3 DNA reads TGTGCCAGCAGCGACCCCTCGGGAGATACGCAGTATTTT.

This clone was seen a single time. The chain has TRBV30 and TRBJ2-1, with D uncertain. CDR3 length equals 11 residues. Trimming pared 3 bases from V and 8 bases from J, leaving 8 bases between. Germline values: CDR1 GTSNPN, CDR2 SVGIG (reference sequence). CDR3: CAWSGLDEQFF. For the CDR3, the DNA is TGTGCCTGGAGCGGGTTGGATGAGCAGTTCTTC. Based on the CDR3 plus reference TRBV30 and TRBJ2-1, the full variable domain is SQTIHQWPATLVQPVGSPLSLECTVEGTSNPNLYWYRQAAGRGLQLLFYSVGIGQISSEVPQNLSASRPQDRQFILSSKKLLLSDSGFYLCAWSGLDEQFFGPGTRLTVL.

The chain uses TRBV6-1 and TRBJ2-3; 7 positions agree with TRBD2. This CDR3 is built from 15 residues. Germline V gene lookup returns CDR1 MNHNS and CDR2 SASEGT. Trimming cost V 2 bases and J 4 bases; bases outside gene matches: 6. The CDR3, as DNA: TGTGCCAGCAGTGAAACGGCTAGCGGACCAGATACGCAGTATTTT. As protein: CASSETASGPDTQYF.

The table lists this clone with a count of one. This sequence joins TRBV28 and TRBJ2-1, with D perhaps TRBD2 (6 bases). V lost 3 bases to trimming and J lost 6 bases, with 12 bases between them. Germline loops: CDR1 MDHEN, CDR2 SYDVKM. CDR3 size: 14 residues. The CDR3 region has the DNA TGTGCCAGCAGTTTTGATCTAGCGCCCAATGAGCAGTTCTTC. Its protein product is CASSFDLAPNEQFF.

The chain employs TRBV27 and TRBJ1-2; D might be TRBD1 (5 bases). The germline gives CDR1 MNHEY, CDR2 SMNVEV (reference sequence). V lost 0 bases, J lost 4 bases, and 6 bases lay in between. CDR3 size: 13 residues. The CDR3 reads CASSLSGPYGYTF. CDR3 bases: TGTGCCAGCAGTTTATCGGGGCCCTATGGCTACACCTTC.

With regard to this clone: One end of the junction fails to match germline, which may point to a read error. The DNA of the CDR3 is TGCAGTGCTAGCCCTCCTAATGGGCAGTTCTTC. Translated: CSASPPNGQFF. This chain uses TRBV20-1 with TRBJ2-1; D call uncertain. This CDR3 comprises 11 residues. Germline V gene sequence: CDR1 DFQATT, CDR2 SNEGSKA (reference sequence).

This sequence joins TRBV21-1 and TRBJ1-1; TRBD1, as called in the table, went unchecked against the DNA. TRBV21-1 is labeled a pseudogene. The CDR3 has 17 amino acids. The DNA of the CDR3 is TGTGCCAGCAGGGCAACCGAAAAGACAGGGTCCGGCACTGAAGCTTTCTTT. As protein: CASRATEKTGSGTEAFF.

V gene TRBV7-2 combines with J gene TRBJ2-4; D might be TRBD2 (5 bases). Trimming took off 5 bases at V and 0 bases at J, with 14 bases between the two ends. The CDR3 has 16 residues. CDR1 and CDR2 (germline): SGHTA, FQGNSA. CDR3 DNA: TGTGCCAGCAGCACCAGCGGATTACTAGCCAAAAACATTCAGTACTTC. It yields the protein CASSTSGLLAKNIQYF.

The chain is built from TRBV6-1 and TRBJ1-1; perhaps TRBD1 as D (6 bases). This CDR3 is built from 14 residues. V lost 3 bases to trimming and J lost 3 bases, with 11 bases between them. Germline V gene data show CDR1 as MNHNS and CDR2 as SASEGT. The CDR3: CASSEGARHTEAFF. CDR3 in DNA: TGTGCCAGCAGTGAGGGGGCGCGCCACACTGAAGCTTTCTTT.

CDR3 loop: CTSSRLAGDTQYF. Written as DNA, the CDR3 is TGCACCAGCAGCCGCCTAGCGGGAGATACGCAGTATTTT. The rearrangement links TRBV1 to TRBJ2-3; no DNA check was done on the table's D call, TRBD2. TRBV1 is assigned pseudogene status. The CDR3 extends over 13 amino acids.

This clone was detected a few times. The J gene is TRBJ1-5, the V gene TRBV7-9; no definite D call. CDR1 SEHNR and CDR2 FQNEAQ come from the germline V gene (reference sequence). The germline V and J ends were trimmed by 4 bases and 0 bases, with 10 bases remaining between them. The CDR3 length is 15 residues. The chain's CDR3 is CASSSARYSNQPQHF. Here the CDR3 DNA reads TGTGCCAGCAGCTCCGCACGGTATAGCAATCAGCCCCAGCATTTT.

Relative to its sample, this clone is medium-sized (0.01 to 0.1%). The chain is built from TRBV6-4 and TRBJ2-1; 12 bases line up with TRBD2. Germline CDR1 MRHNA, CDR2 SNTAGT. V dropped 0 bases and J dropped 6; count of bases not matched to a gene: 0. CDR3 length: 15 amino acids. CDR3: CASSDSTSGSNEQFF. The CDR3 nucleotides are TGTGCCAGCAGTGACTCGACTAGCGGGAGCAATGAGCAGTTCTTC.

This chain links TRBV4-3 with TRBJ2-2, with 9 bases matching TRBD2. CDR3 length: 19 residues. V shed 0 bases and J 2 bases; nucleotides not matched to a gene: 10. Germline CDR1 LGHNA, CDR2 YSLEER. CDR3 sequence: CASSQDPRLADTNTGELFF. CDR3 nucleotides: TGCGCCAGCAGCCAAGATCCCCGACTAGCGGACACTAACACCGGGGAGCTGTTTTTT.

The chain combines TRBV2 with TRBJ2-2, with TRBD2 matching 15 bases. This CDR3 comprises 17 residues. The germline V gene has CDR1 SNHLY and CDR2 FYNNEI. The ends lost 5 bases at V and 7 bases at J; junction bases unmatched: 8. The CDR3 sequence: CASSPGLAGGRFGELFF. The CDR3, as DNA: TGTGCCAGCAGTCCGGGACTAGCGGGGGGAAGGTTCGGGGAGCTGTTTTTT.

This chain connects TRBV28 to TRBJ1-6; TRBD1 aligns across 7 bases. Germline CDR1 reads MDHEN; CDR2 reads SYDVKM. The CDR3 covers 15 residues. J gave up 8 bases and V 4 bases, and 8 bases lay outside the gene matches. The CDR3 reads CASSSVGRGDSPLHF. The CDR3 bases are TGTGCCAGCAGTTCCGTCGGCAGGGGGGATTCACCCCTCCACTTT.

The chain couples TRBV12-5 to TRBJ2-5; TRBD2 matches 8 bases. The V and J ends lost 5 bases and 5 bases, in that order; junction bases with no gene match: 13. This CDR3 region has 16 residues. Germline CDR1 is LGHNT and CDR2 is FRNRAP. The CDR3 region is CASGTTAGEVWETQYF. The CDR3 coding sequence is TGTGCTAGTGGTACCACAGCGGGAGAGGTATGGGAGACCCAGTACTTC.

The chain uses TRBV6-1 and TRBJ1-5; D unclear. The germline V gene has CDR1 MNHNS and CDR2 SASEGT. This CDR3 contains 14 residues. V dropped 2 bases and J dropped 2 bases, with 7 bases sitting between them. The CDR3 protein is CASSETGGNQPQHF. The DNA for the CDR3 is TGTGCCAGCAGTGAAACCGGTGGCAATCAGCCCCAGCATTTT.

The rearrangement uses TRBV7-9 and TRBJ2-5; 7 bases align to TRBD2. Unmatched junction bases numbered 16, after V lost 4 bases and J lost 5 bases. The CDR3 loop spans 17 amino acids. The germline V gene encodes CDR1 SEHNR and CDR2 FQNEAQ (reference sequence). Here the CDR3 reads CASSSKGTSVVEETQYF. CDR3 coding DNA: TGTGCCAGCAGCTCGAAAGGTACTAGCGTGGTCGAGGAGACCCAGTACTTC.

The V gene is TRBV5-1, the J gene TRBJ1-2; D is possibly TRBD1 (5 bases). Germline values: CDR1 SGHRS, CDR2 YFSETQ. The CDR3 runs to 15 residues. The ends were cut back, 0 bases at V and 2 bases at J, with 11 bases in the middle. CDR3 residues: CASSLDRTPNYGYTF. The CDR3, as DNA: TGCGCCAGCAGCTTGGACCGGACACCAAACTATGGCTACACCTTC.

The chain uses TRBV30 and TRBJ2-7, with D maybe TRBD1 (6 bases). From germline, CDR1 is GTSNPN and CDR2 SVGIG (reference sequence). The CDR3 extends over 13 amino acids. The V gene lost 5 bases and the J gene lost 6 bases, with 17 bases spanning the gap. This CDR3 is CAWSRSSTGEQYF. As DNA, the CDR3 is TGTGCCTGGTCCCGATCCTCGACAGGCGAGCAGTACTTC.

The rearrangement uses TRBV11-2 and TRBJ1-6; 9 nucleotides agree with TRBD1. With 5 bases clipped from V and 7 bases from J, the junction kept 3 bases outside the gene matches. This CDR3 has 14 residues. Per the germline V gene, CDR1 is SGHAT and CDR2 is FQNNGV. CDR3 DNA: TGTGCCAGCAGCAAAGGACAGGGGAATTCACCCCTCCACTTT. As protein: CASSKGQGNSPLHF.

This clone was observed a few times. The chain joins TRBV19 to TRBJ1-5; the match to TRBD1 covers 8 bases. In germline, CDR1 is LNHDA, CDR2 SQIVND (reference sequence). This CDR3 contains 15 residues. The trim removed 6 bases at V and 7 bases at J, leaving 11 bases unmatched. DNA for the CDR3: TGTGCCAGTAGAGATTTACAGGGGGTGAGACAGCCCCAGCATTTT. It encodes CASRDLQGVRQPQHF. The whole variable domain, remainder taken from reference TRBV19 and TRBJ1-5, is DGGITQSPKYLFRKEGQNVTLSCEQNLNHDAMYWYRQDPGQGLRLIYYSQIVNDFQKGDIAEGYSVSREKKESFPLTVTSAQKNPTAFYLCASRDLQGVRQPQHFGDGTRLSIL.

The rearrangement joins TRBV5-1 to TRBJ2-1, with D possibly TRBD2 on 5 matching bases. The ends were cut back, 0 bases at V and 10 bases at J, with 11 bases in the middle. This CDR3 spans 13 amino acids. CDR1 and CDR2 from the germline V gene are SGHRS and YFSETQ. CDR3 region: CASSLATGIEQFF. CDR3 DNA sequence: TGCGCCAGCAGCTTGGCCACGGGGATCGAGCAGTTCTTC.

CDR3 nucleotides: TGTGCCAGTAGTGTAGCTGGACAGATCTACGAGCAGTACTTC. This translates into CASSVAGQIYEQYF. The gene calls are TRBV19 and TRBJ2-7; possible D gene TRBD1, 6 bases. The CDR3 has 14 amino acids. Germline V gives CDR1 LNHDA, CDR2 SQIVND (reference sequence). V was pared by 5 bases and J by 3 bases, with 14 bases between. Looking up the rest from reference TRBV19 and TRBJ2-7 gives the full variable domain: DGGITQSPKYLFRKEGQNVTLSCEQNLNHDAMYWYRQDPGQGLRLIYYSQIVNDFQKGDIAEGYSVSREKKESFPLTVTSAQKNPTAFYLCASSVAGQIYEQYFGPGTRLTVT.

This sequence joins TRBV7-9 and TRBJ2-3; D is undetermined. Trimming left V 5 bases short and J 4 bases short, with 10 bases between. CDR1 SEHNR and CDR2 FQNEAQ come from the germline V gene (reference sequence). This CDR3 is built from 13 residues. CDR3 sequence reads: CASSAYSSDTQYF. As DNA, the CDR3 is TGTGCCAGCAGCGCATACAGCTCAGATACGCAGTATTTT. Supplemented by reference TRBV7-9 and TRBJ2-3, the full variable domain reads DTGVSQNPRHKITKRGQNVTFRCDPISEHNRLYWYRQTLGQGPEFLTYFQNEAQLEKSRLLSDRFSAERPKGSFSTLEIQRTEQGDSAMYLCASSAYSSDTQYFGPGTRLTVL.

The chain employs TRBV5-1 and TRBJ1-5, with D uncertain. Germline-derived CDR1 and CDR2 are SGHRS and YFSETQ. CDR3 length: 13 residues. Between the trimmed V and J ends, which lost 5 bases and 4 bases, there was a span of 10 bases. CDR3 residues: CASRFSSNQPQHF. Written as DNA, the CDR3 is TGCGCCAGCAGGTTTTCCTCTAATCAGCCCCAGCATTTT.

In DNA form, the CDR3 reads TGCGCCAGCAGCTTGGAAACAGGGATTGGTTCGGGAAACACCATATATTTT. Amino acid sequence: CASSLETGIGSGNTIYF. This chain joins TRBV5-1 and TRBJ1-3; a possible D gene is TRBD1 (6 bases). V was shortened by 0 bases and J by 4 bases, with 17 bases between the two germline ends. This CDR3 comprises 17 residues. Germline lookup yields CDR1 SGHRS and CDR2 YFSETQ.

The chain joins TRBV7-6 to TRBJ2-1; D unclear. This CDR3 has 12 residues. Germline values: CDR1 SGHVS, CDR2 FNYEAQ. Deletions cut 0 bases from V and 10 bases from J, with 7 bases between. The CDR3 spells CASSLATMEQFF. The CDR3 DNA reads TGTGCCAGCAGCTTAGCAACAATGGAGCAGTTCTTC.

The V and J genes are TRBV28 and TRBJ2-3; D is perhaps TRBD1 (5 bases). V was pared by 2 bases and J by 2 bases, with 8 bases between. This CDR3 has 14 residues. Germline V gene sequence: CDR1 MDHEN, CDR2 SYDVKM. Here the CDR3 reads CASSLTGYTDTQYF. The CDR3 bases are TGTGCCAGCAGTTTAACAGGATACACAGATACGCAGTATTTT.

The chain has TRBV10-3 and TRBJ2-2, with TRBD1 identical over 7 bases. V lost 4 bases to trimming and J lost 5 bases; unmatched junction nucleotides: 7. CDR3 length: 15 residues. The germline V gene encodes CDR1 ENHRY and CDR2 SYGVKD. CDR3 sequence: CAISATGQSTGELFF. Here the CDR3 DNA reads TGTGCCATCAGTGCGACGGGACAGAGTACCGGGGAGCTGTTTTTT.